Listed below are T cell receptor beta chains from one sample, sequenced in a study of blood T cell repertoires in COVID-19. The data were produced by immunoSEQ multiplex PCR, yet TCRdb's version contains in-frame clones alone and is incomplete. The sample lists hundreds of thousands of clones, 88% seen once, with 2% to 2.5% in the top ten. The source material was PBMCs or T cells enriched from blood (not recorded which). Receptors originate from a woman aged 55-70 years in a cohort exposed to, infected with or recovered from COVID-19 (not recorded which). The CDR3 runs from the conserved cysteine through the conserved F or W. The order of the fields is V gene, clone size, D gene, J gene, CDR3 protein, CDR3 DNA. The D gene is left open where the match is weak. Size is omitted from some rows. Given values are once, few, many or a class for expanded clones.

v_gene: TRBV6-5
abundance: few
d_gene: .
j_gene: TRBJ1-2
CDR3aa: CASTRTANYGYTF
CDR3nt: TGTGCCAGCACGAGGACAGCTAACTATGGCTACACCTTC

v_gene: TRBV5-1
abundance: .
d_gene: .
j_gene: TRBJ1-4
CDR3aa: CASSWGPQNEKLFF
CDR3nt: TGCGCCAGCAGCTGGGGGCCCCAAAATGAAAAACTGTTTTTT

v_gene: TRBV5-1
abundance: .
d_gene: .
j_gene: TRBJ1-4
CDR3aa: CASRMGGSNEKLFF
CDR3nt: TGCGCCAGCAGGATGGGGGGTAGTAATGAAAAACTGTTTTTT

v_gene: TRBV3-1/TRBV3-2
abundance: .
d_gene: TRBD1
j_gene: TRBJ1-3
CDR3aa: CASEGTVNSGNTIYF
CDR3nt: TGTGCCAGCGAGGGGACAGTAAACTCTGGAAACACCATATATTTT

v_gene: TRBV28
abundance: .
d_gene: TRBD1
j_gene: TRBJ1-5
CDR3aa: CASYPGQGRNQPQHF
CDR3nt: TGTGCCAGCTATCCGGGACAGGGACGCAATCAGCCCCAGCATTTT

v_gene: TRBV30
abundance: .
d_gene: .
j_gene: TRBJ1-4
CDR3aa: CASGEVYEKLFF
CDR3nt: TGTGCCTCCGGGGAAGTTTATGAAAAACTGTTTTTT

v_gene: TRBV24-1
abundance: .
d_gene: .
j_gene: TRBJ1-1
CDR3aa: CATSDPFTVTEAFF
CDR3nt: TGTGCCACCAGTGATCCCTTCACAGTCACTGAAGCTTTCTTT

v_gene: TRBV15
abundance: .
d_gene: .
j_gene: TRBJ2-3
CDR3aa: CATSTMSMADTQYF
CDR3nt: TGTGCCACCAGCACCATGTCTATGGCAGATACGCAGTATTTT

v_gene: TRBV4-1
abundance: .
d_gene: .
j_gene: TRBJ1-1
CDR3aa: CASSRNTGKVDTEAFF
CDR3nt: TGCGCCAGCAGCCGCAACACAGGGAAGGTAGACACTGAAGCTTTCTTT

v_gene: TRBV7-9
abundance: .
d_gene: TRBD1
j_gene: TRBJ1-4
CDR3aa: CASSLTGGVEKLFF
CDR3nt: TGTGCCAGCAGCTTGACAGGGGGGGTTGAAAAACTGTTTTTT